This T cell receptor beta chain stems from a study of spatial heterogeneity in lung cancer (dated by TCRdb to the late 2010s). In terms of the full investigation: Beta-chain transcripts were consistently detected in greater numbers than alpha-chain transcripts, which likely reflected higher beta-chain transcript abundance. Nonsynonymous mutation counts, determined by whole-exome sequencing of tumor tissue, were related to features of the TCR repertoire. The study quantitatively compared TCR alpha and beta repertoires across multiple tumor regions, matched nontumor lung and blood in non-small cell lung cancer. In tumor regions, TCR transcript counts showed a strong correlation with a T cell transcriptional module score derived from matched bulk RNA-seq. Both alpha and beta chains were TCR-sequenced in approximately 200 tumor regions, around 64 matched nontumor lung samples and around 50 PBMC samples obtained at surgery. In the raw uncorrected reads, each unique combination of TCR and UMI appeared on average more than ten times.

This clonotype was detected many times. The antigen it recognizes is unknown. No base quality values were provided; no much bigger clone lies one nucleotide off. A distance of 9 bases separates the germline ends of V and J, which lose 8 bases and 1 base respectively. CDR1 and CDR2 are read off the germline V gene as ENHRY and SYGVKD. The CDR3, from cysteine to phenylalanine, totals 13 residues. Of the read, only the CDR3 DNA is kept; its 39 bases are in frame from base 1. General conclusions and limits of the study: TCR-seq coverage of tumor T cells was estimated to be only 6% to 7.5% for alpha chains and 11% to 15% for beta chains. The count of ubiquitous expanded TCRs correlated with the count of ubiquitous nonsynonymous mutations, and the count of regional expanded TCRs correlated with the count of regional nonsynonymous mutations. Confirming at a functional level the hypothesis that regional TCRs recognize regional mutations was considered to require additional single-cell paired TCR alpha and beta sequencing. The tumor nonsynonymous mutation count correlated with the number of expanded alpha and beta TCRs within the tumor.

Per the publication, the time point label means: sample taken at primary tumor resection. Donors were about 70 patients with early-stage, untreated non-small cell lung cancer from the lung TRACERx cohort. Whole RNA extracted from tumor and nontumor lung tissue, or from cryopreserved PBMC samples, was used for TCR sequencing without cell sorting. Only patients with enough RNA available from two or more tumor regions were chosen for TCR sequencing. A lung pathologist reviewed the tumor and adjacent nontumor lung specimens before the specimens were selected. The receptor library was made with 5' RACE. Sequencing was performed on a NextSeq 500. In the TCR library protocol, a unique molecular identifier was attached to each TCR cDNA molecule so that PCR and sequencing errors could be corrected. The authors processed their data as follows. TCR identification, UMI-based error correction and CDR3 extraction were performed with Decombinator tools. TCRs above a frequency of 2 per 1,000, corresponding to the top 1% of the tumor frequency distribution, were defined as expanded. Expanded tumor TCRs were classed as regional if statistically deemed absent (corrected P<0.05) from at least one tumor region, otherwise ubiquitous. Renyi diversity was computed with the R vegan package after each repertoire had been subsampled 100 times to 5,000 TCRs. CDR3 similarity networks were built from amino acid triplet string-kernel similarity, with CDR3s being connected when pairwise similarity was above 0.82. The raw public data were reprocessed by TCRdb itself: fastp quality trimming at Q25, MiXCR clonotype calling, in-frame beta chains only. Rows merge per CDR3 protein into single entries with the most common DNA and genes. It is TCRdb's table, rather than the study itself, that gives the V and J calls and clone size. The sample includes about 22,000 distinct CDR3 sequences, with 8.8% observed a single time. The biggest ten clones account for around 7.7% of the sample.

Specimen: lung tumor tissue, collected at surgery. This receptor was obtained from a male donor with early-stage non-small cell lung cancer. The chain employs TRBV10-3 and TRBJ1-5; TRBD1 is perhaps the D gene, given 5 matching bases. The sequenced DNA: TGTGCCATCCGGGAGGGGAGCAATCAGCCCCAGCATTTT. It is translated as CAIREGSNQPQHF.